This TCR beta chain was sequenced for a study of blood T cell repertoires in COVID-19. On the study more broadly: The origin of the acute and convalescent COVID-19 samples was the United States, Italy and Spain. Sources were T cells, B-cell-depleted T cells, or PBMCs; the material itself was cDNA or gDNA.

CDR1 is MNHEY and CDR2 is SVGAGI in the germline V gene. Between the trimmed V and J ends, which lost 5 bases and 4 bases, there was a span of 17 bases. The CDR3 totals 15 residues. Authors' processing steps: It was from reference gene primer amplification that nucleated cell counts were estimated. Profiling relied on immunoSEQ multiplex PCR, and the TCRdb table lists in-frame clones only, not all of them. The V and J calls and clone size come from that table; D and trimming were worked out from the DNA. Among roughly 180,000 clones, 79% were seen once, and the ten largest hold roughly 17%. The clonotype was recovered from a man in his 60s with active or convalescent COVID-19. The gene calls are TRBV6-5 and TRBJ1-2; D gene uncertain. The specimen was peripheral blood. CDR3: CASSRERAGGYGYTF. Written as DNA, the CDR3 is TGTGCCAGCAGTCGGGAGCGAGCCGGCGGCTATGGCTACACCTTC.